Reported below is one T cell receptor beta chain. Its antigen is still unknown. The PCR had 60 Vbeta and 13 Jbeta primers. Authors' analysis steps: Some 11 million of the roughly 80 million unique TCR beta chains counted in a later analysis were shared. Clones were read by immunoSEQ multiplex PCR, and TCRdb kept only the in-frame ones, dropping some. V and J calls and clone size are given by that table; D and trimming were obtained from the DNA. The sample records fewer than 250,000 clones, around 82% being singletons. The sample comes from a study of cytomegalovirus exposure and HLA in healthy donors. Study in general: Researchers previously reported finding about 110 million unique TCR beta sequences from about 179 million T cells.

V lost 10 bases to trimming and J lost 1 base; unmatched junction nucleotides: 5. This CDR3 contains 14 residues. Germline V CDR1 and CDR2: SGHTA, FQGNSA. Whole-study results and caveats: Researchers reported in a later analysis that a missense DCLRE1C variant was tied to TCR beta V- and J-gene trimming. Reports showed the classifier diagnosing cytomegalovirus status with high specificity and sensitivity.

The specimen was PBMCs. The rearrangement uses TRBV7-2 and TRBJ2-2, with 8 bases that match TRBD2. The receptor comes from a woman in her 30s in good health and CMV-seropositive. This chain's CDR3 is CATGGRRNTGELFF. The CDR3 bases are TGTGCCACTGGCGGGAGGCGGAACACCGGGGAGCTGTTTTTT.